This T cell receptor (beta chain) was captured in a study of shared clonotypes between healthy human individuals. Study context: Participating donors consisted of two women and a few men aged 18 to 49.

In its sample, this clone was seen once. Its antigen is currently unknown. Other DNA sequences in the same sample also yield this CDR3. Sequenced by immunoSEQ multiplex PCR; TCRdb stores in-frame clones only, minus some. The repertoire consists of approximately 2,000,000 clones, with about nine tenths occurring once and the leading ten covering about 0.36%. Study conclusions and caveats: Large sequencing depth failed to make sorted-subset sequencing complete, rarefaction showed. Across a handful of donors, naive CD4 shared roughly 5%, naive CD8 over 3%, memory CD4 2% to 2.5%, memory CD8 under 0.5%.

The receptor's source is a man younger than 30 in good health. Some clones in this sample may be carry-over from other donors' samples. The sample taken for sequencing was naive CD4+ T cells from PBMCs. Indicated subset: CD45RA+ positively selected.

The CDR3 protein is CSVVGTEETQYF. The CDR3 DNA reads TGCAGCGTTGTGGGGACAGAGGAGACCCAGTACTTC. The gene calls are TRBV29-1 and TRBJ2-5; 7 bases align to TRBD1. Trimming removed 4 bases from V and 5 bases from J; junction bases left unmatched: 4. The CDR3 is made up of 12 amino acids. Germline values: CDR1 SQVTM, CDR2 ANQGSEA.